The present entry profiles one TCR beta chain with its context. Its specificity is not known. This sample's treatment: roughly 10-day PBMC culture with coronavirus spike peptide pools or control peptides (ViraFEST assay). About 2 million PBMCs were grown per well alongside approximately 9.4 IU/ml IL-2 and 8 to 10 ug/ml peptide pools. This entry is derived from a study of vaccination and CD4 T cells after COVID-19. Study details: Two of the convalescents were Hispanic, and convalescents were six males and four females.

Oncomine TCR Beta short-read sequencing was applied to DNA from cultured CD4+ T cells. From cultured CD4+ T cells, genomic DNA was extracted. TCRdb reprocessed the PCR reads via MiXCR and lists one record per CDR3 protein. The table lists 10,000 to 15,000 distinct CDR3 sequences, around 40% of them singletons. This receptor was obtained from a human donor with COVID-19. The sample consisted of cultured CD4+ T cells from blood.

The CDR3: CASRQPGQVNTEAFF. CDR3 nucleotides: TGTGCCAGCAGGCAACCAGGGCAGGTGAACACTGAAGCTTTCTTT. This chain links TRBV6-2 or TRBV6-3 with TRBJ1-1; TRBD1 is a possible D gene (5 bases). Germline V gene lookup returns CDR1 MNHEY and CDR2 SVGEGT. CDR3 length: 15 amino acids. Trimming left V 6 bases short and J 0 bases short, with 14 bases between.